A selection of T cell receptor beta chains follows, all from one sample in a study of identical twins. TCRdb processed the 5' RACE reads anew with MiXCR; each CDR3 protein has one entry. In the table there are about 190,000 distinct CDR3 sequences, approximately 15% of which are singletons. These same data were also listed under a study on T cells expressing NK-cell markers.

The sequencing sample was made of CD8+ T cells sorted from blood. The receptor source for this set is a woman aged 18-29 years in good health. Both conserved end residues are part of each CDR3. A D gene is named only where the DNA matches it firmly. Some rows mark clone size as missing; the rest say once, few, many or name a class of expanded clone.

TGTGCCAGCGGGCCTAGAAATGAGCAGTTCTTC	CASGPRNEQFF	TRBJ2-1	TRBV6-5	.	.
TGTGCCAGCAGCCCGGATCGCAGCTCCTACAATCAGCAGTTCTTC	CASSPDRSSYNQQFF	TRBJ2-1	TRBV14	.	.
TGTGCCAGCAGTGGTTACACTGAAGCTTTCTTT	CASSGYTEAFF	TRBJ1-1	TRBV27	.	few
TGTGCCAGCAGCTTAGAGAACAGAGACACTGAAGCTTTCTTT	CASSLENRDTEAFF	TRBJ1-1	TRBV7-9	.	few
TGTGCCAGCAGCCCTAGCGGGGTGGCCTACAATGAGCAGTTCTTC	CASSPSGVAYNEQFF	TRBJ2-1	TRBV7-9	TRBD2	many
TGTGCCAGCAGTTACGGGGGGATGACTGAAGCTTTCTTT	CASSYGGMTEAFF	TRBJ1-1	TRBV6-5	.	few
TGTGCCAGCAGTGAACGGGGGGCCAATGAGCAGTTCTTC	CASSERGANEQFF	TRBJ2-1	TRBV2	.	few
TGCAGCGTTGAAGAGGGAGCTTATGGCTACACCTTC	CSVEEGAYGYTF	TRBJ1-2	TRBV29-1	.	few
TGTGCCAGCAGCGTTCGCGTCGGGGGGAGACTGGACAATGAGCAGTTCTTC	CASSVRVGGRLDNEQFF	TRBJ2-1	TRBV9	TRBD2	few
TGTGCCAGCAACGACGGGGCCAACGTCCTGACTTTC	CASNDGANVLTF	TRBJ2-6	TRBV7-9	.	.
TGTGCCAGCGAGGAGCTGGCTCGCCTGGTAGATACGCAGTATTTT	CASEELARLVDTQYF	TRBJ2-3	TRBV7-8	.	few
TGTGCCAGCAGCCTAGCGGGAGGGTACTACAATGAGCAGTTCTTC	CASSLAGGYYNEQFF	TRBJ2-1	TRBV14	TRBD2	.
TGTGCCAGCAGTGAGGGTTCTCAGCCCCAGCATTTT	CASSEGSQPQHF	TRBJ1-5	TRBV2	.	.
TGTGCCAGCAGCTTAGTTGATCGGGCTAGCGTTCTTGAGACCCAGTACTTC	CASSLVDRASVLETQYF	TRBJ2-5	TRBV7-6	.	few
TGTGCCAGCAGTTACGTCCCTGGCGGGGGGGAGACCCAGTACTTC	CASSYVPGGGETQYF	TRBJ2-5	TRBV6-5	TRBD2	.
TGTGCCAGCAGTTTAGGAGGGGAAAACACTGAAGCTTTCTTT	CASSLGGENTEAFF	TRBJ1-1	TRBV12-3/TRBV12-4	.	many
TGCGCCAGCACCGGGTGGATGAACACTGAAGCTTTCTTT	CASTGWMNTEAFF	TRBJ1-1	TRBV10-2	.	few
TGTGCCAGCAGCCTAAGGGGACAAGGCACAGATACGCAGTATTTT	CASSLRGQGTDTQYF	TRBJ2-3	TRBV13	.	.
TGTGCCATCAGTGAGTCGGTTGGGGGGACCCAAGAGACCCAGTACTTC	CAISESVGGTQETQYF	TRBJ2-5	TRBV10-3	.	few
TGTGCTCCAGCTACCACAGGGGCCTCCGATACGCAGTATTTT	CAPATTGASDTQYF	TRBJ2-3	TRBV19	TRBD1	.
TGTGCCAGCAGCTACGGGACTAGCGGTCTCTACGAGCAGTACTTC	CASSYGTSGLYEQYF	TRBJ2-7	TRBV7-6	TRBD2	.
TGTGCCGCCCATGGCGGGACCTACAATGAGCAGTTCTTC	CAAHGGTYNEQFF	TRBJ2-1	TRBV10-3	.	few
TGCGCCAGCAGCTTGGCCGACGCTTACGAGCAGTACTTC	CASSLADAYEQYF	TRBJ2-7	TRBV5-1	.	.
TGTGCCTGGAGTGAACTAGCGGGAGCTGAGCAGTTCTTC	CAWSELAGAEQFF	TRBJ2-1	TRBV30	TRBD2	few
TGTGCCAGCAGCGTACGTTCTGGTCGTAACAATGAGCAGTTCTTC	CASSVRSGRNNEQFF	TRBJ2-1	TRBV7-9	.	few
TGTGCCAGCAGCCAACTCTCCGGGACGGATGAAGCTTTCTTT	CASSQLSGTDEAFF	TRBJ1-1	TRBV3-1	.	few
TGCAGCGCGACGGGTTCGACTAGCGGGAGGGCCGATGAGCAGTTCTTC	CSATGSTSGRADEQFF	TRBJ2-1	TRBV29-1	TRBD2	many
TGCAGCGTTGCCGGGACTAGGGCTCCGGGTGAGCAGTACTTC	CSVAGTRAPGEQYF	TRBJ2-7	TRBV29-1	TRBD2	.
TGTGCCAGCAGCTCGTACTCAGCCAGGAACACTGAAGCTTTCTTT	CASSSYSARNTEAFF	TRBJ1-1	TRBV7-9	.	.
TGTGCCAGCCAGGGGGATCAAGAGACCCAGTACTTC	CASQGDQETQYF	TRBJ2-5	TRBV9	TRBD1	.
TGTGCCGCCGAGGGGGATGACATCTCCTACAATGAGCAGTTCTTC	CAAEGDDISYNEQFF	TRBJ2-1	TRBV6-1	.	.
TGCGCCAGCAGCCAAGATCCCCAGGGAAGTCGTGAAAAACTGTTTTTT	CASSQDPQGSREKLFF	TRBJ1-4	TRBV4-3	.	few
TGTGCCACCAGCACTACTCGATCTTTGGGGAATGAGCAGTTCTTC	CATSTTRSLGNEQFF	TRBJ2-1	TRBV15	.	.
TGTGCCAGCAGCGCTGGGACAGGGTCCTACAATGAGCAGTTCTTC	CASSAGTGSYNEQFF	TRBJ2-1	TRBV9	TRBD1	.
TGCGCCAGCAGTGATTCGGGACTTCGTTGGGAGACCCAGTACTTC	CASSDSGLRWETQYF	TRBJ2-5	TRBV10-2	.	.
TGTGCCAGCAGCCGAACAGGGCGGCGGAGCACTGAAGCTTTCTTT	CASSRTGRRSTEAFF	TRBJ1-1	TRBV3-1	.	.
TGTGCCATCAGTGAGCCTCCTAGAAGGGAGACCCAGTACTTC	CAISEPPRRETQYF	TRBJ2-5	TRBV10-3	.	.
TGCAGCGTTGATCGTTCAGGGCCCTCCTACAATGAGCAGTTCTTC	CSVDRSGPSYNEQFF	TRBJ2-1	TRBV29-1	.	.
TGCGCCAGCAGCCCCGGGGAGGGTGCAGATACGCAGTATTTT	CASSPGEGADTQYF	TRBJ2-3	TRBV5-1	TRBD2	.
TGCGCCAGCAGTCAAAATGGACAGGGGAACACTGAAGCTTTCTTT	CASSQNGQGNTEAFF	TRBJ1-1	TRBV23-1	TRBD1	.
TGTGCCAGCAGTACACAGGGTGGGAAACACTCCTACAATGAGCAGTTCTTC	CASSTQGGKHSYNEQFF	TRBJ2-1	TRBV7-8	.	.
TGTGCCAGCAGCTCGACAGGGGACGAGCAGTACTTC	CASSSTGDEQYF	TRBJ2-7	TRBV7-9	TRBD1	many
TGTGCCAGCAGTTTGTGGGACAGGGGGCATCAGCCCCAGCATTTT	CASSLWDRGHQPQHF	TRBJ1-5	TRBV12-3/TRBV12-4	TRBD1	.
TGCGCCAGCAGCCAAGGTTACAGTGAGCAGTTCTTC	CASSQGYSEQFF	TRBJ2-1	TRBV4-1	.	.
TGTGCCAGCACCCGCTGGGGGGAGCTGTTTTTT	CASTRWGELFF	TRBJ2-2	TRBV25-1	.	.
TGTGCCAGCAGGCTGGACAGGGATGGCTACACCTTC	CASRLDRDGYTF	TRBJ1-2	TRBV12-3/TRBV12-4	TRBD1	.
TGCGCCAGCAGCTCAATTCTGACAGGGTCTGGGGCCAACGTCCTGACTTTC	CASSSILTGSGANVLTF	TRBJ2-6	TRBV5-1	TRBD1	once
TGTGCCATCAGTGGAACAGCCTACGAGCAGTACTTC	CAISGTAYEQYF	TRBJ2-7	TRBV10-3	.	few
TGTGCCAGCAGCCAAGATGGAAGGGGCCGGAGCAATCAGCCCCAGCATTTT	CASSQDGRGRSNQPQHF	TRBJ1-5	TRBV3-1	.	.